This T cell receptor beta chain was captured by sequencing in a study of T-cell reconstitution after alpha-beta-depleted transplantation in children. V dropped 2 bases and J dropped 4 bases, with 8 bases sitting between them. Germline assignment: CDR1 MNHEY and CDR2 SMNVEV (reference sequence). The CDR3 loop spans 13 amino acids. This clonotype showed up many times. Its antigen is currently unknown. Unique molecular identifiers were used in preparing the TCRbeta library. A single record per CDR3 protein comes from TCRdb applying MiXCR to the PCR reads. The sample gives about 460,000 distinct CDR3 sequences, 11% of which show up once; 13% to 15% is in the top ten. Notes on the study in general: Several hundred graft clones that had expanded were reportedly the source of alpha-beta T cells about two months after transplant.

This TCR was recovered from a female patient aged 2-9 years who had a stem cell transplant for aplastic anemia, so the T cells may come from the graft donor. The chain employs TRBV27 and TRBJ1-1, with D possibly TRBD1 on 5 matching bases. The sample here was PBMCs, mostly from graft donor cells, taken 180 days after TCRalphabeta/CD19-depleted stem cell transplant. CDR3 region: CASSLTGTTEAFF. The CDR3 DNA reads TGTGCCAGCAGTTTAACCGGGACCACTGAAGCTTTCTTT.